A selection of T cell receptor beta chains follows, all from one sample in a study of a mutant IDH1 vaccine in newly diagnosed glioma. Only in-frame clones appear in the TCRdb table, and some are missing; sequencing was by immunoSEQ multiplex PCR. The sample carries tens of thousands of clones, about four fifths recorded once. The sample was PBMCs, taken from a glioma patient treated with radiotherapy, temozolomide or both. Receptors originate from a man aged 18 to 30 with glioma. Both conserved end residues are part of each CDR3. The order of the fields is clone size, J gene, D gene, V gene, CDR3 DNA, CDR3 protein. D genes are given only for firm matches. A row's size may be missing; if present it is once, few, many or a size class.

- | TRBJ2-5 | - | TRBV7-2 | TGTGCCAGCAGCTTTGGTGTCTCTGCGGGGGAGACCCAGTACTTC | CASSFGVSAGETQYF
- | TRBJ1-4 | - | TRBV6-6 | TGTGCCTCCGGACCCAAAAGGGACGGCGAAAAACTGTTTTTT | CASGPKRDGEKLFF
- | TRBJ2-7 | TRBD2 | TRBV10-3 | TGTGCCATGGGGGGGTACTCCTACGAGCAGTACTTC | CAMGGYSYEQYF
- | TRBJ1-4 | TRBD1 | TRBV6-1 | TGTGCCAGCAGTAAAGACAGGGGAAATGAAAAACTGTTTTTT | CASSKDRGNEKLFF
- | TRBJ1-2 | TRBD1 | TRBV7-9 | TGTGCCAGCAGCCCGCGGACAGGGATAAACTATGGCTACACCTTC | CASSPRTGINYGYTF
- | TRBJ2-4 | TRBD1 | TRBV5-6 | TGTGCCAGCAGCTGGGGACAGGGAAACATTCAGTACTTC | CASSWGQGNIQYF
- | TRBJ1-2 | - | TRBV27 | TGTGCCAGCAGTGTCACATCGAGGGGCGCGGAGGGCTACACCTTC | CASSVTSRGAEGYTF
- | TRBJ2-7 | TRBD1 | TRBV5-1 | TGCGCCAGCAGCCCTGGGGACAGGGCAACCTACGAGCAGTACTTC | CASSPGDRATYEQYF
- | TRBJ1-2 | - | TRBV10-3 | TGTGCCATCAGCCCTTTCTCTGGCGGCGGGTACACCTTC | CAISPFSGGGYTF
- | TRBJ2-1 | TRBD2 | TRBV5-4 | TGTGCTAGCAGCTTGGATCTAGCGGGGGGTAATGAGCAGTTCTTC | CASSLDLAGGNEQFF
- | TRBJ2-2 | TRBD1 | TRBV19 | TGTGCCAGTAGTCTCACCCGGGCCAGGGGGCGCCGTACCGGGGAGCTGTTTTTT | CASSLTRARGRRTGELFF
- | TRBJ1-2 | TRBD1 | TRBV6-6 | TGTGCCAGCAGTCGGGGACAGGGGGACTATGGCTACACCTTC | CASSRGQGDYGYTF
once | TRBJ1-1 | TRBD1 | TRBV5-1 | TGCGCCAGCAGACCTGGGACAGGGGGCTTCAACACTGAAGCTTTCTTT | CASRPGTGGFNTEAFF
- | TRBJ1-1 | - | TRBV5-1 | TGCGCCAGCAGCTTGTTGACAGATAACACTGAAGCTTTCTTT | CASSLLTDNTEAFF
- | TRBJ2-7 | - | TRBV5-1 | TGCGCCAGCAGCCAGGACGGAACCTACTACGAGCAGTACTTC | CASSQDGTYYEQYF
- | TRBJ2-7 | - | TRBV5-1 | TGCGCCAGCAGCTTGTCAGGGTCCCCCTACGAGCAGTACTTC | CASSLSGSPYEQYF
- | TRBJ2-7 | TRBD1 | TRBV6-1 | TGTGCCAGCAGTGCCGACAGGGGCGTCACCTACGAGCAGTACTTC | CASSADRGVTYEQYF
- | TRBJ1-2 | - | TRBV30 | TGTGCCTGGAGTGTAATGAGCAGTTTCAGCTATGGCTACACCTTC | CAWSVMSSFSYGYTF
once | TRBJ1-2 | - | TRBV18 | TGTGCCAGCTCACCGTACTCAGTGGATGGCTACACCTTC | CASSPYSVDGYTF
- | TRBJ1-2 | - | TRBV29-1 | TGCAGCGTTGAAGGCAGGGTAGAAGGGTATGGCTACACCTTC | CSVEGRVEGYGYTF
once | TRBJ1-2 | TRBD1 | TRBV6-5 | TGTGCCAGCAGACGACAGGGGAACTATGGCTACACCTTC | CASRRQGNYGYTF
- | TRBJ1-3 | - | TRBV6-5 | TGTGCCAGCAGTTACTACGAGGACGCCTCTGGAAACACCATATATTTT | CASSYYEDASGNTIYF
- | TRBJ1-5 | - | TRBV9 | TGTGCCAGCAGCATTTACGATAGCAATCAGCCCCAGCATTTT | CASSIYDSNQPQHF
- | TRBJ1-3 | TRBD1 | TRBV19 | TGTGCCAGTAGCTACAGGGGCTCTGGAAACACCATATATTTT | CASSYRGSGNTIYF
- | TRBJ2-6 | - | TRBV29-1 | TGCAGCGTTGCAAGTAGTGGATTCGTTTCTGGGGCCAACGTCCTGACTTTC | CSVASSGFVSGANVLTF
- | TRBJ1-1 | - | TRBV5-1 | TGCGCCAGCAGGTCCGGGGCCCCCACTGAAGCTTTCTTT | CASRSGAPTEAFF
- | TRBJ2-7 | TRBD2 | TRBV30 | TGTGCCTGGAGTGTGGGTTGGCGGGAGGGCCGAGAGCAGTACTTC | CAWSVGWREGREQYF
- | TRBJ1-2 | - | TRBV25-1 | TGTGCCAGCAGTGAACAAGGGTCGTATGGCTACACCTTC | CASSEQGSYGYTF
- | TRBJ1-4 | - | TRBV25-1 | TGTGCCAGCAGTGGGGACTGGGGGAATGAAAAACTGTTTTTT | CASSGDWGNEKLFF
- | TRBJ1-5 | TRBD1 | TRBV30 | TGTGCCTGGAGTACAGGGGGCCTTTATAGCAATCAGCCCCAGCATTTT | CAWSTGGLYSNQPQHF
- | TRBJ2-7 | TRBD1 | TRBV2 | TGTGCCAGCGGAAGGGACAGACCCTACGAGCAGTACTTC | CASGRDRPYEQYF
- | TRBJ2-2 | - | TRBV9 | TGTGCCAGCGGGGGGTACACCGGGGAGCTGTTTTTT | CASGGYTGELFF
- | TRBJ2-7 | - | TRBV9 | TGTGCCAGCAGCGCAGAGGACTACGAGCAGTACTTC | CASSAEDYEQYF
- | TRBJ1-5 | - | TRBV7-8 | TGTGCCAGCAGCCAAGACCCTGGAGGCAATCAGCCCCAGCATTTT | CASSQDPGGNQPQHF
- | TRBJ1-1 | - | TRBV2 | TGTGCCAGCACGGGGAGCATGAACACTGAAGCTTTCTTT | CASTGSMNTEAFF
- | TRBJ1-3 | - | TRBV5-8 | TGTGCCAGCAGCTTGTTTGGTGCAAACACCATATATTTT | CASSLFGANTIYF
- | TRBJ1-3 | TRBD1 | TRBV29-1 | TGCAGCGCCGAACAGGGGGGTGGAAACACCATATATTTT | CSAEQGGGNTIYF
- | TRBJ1-6 | - | TRBV5-4 | TGTGCCAGCAGCTTTATTGAACCAAATTCACCCCTCCACTTT | CASSFIEPNSPLHF
- | TRBJ1-1 | - | TRBV4-1 | TGCGCCAGCAGCCTGGGGGTCATGGACACTGAAGCTTTCTTT | CASSLGVMDTEAFF
- | TRBJ1-2 | - | TRBV10-3 | TGTGCCATCAGTGTGGGGGAGGGGCTAAACTATGGCTACACCTTC | CAISVGEGLNYGYTF
few | TRBJ1-5 | - | TRBV7-2 | TGTGCCAGCAGCTTTCGCCGCGATCAGCCCCAGCATTTT | CASSFRRDQPQHF
once | TRBJ2-7 | - | TRBV10-3 | TGTGCCATCAGTGTAGGTGACGAGCAGTACTTC | CAISVGDEQYF
- | TRBJ1-2 | - | TRBV5-6 | TGTGCCAGCAGCTTGGGACTCTTGAACCCCGGGGACACCTTC | CASSLGLLNPGDTF
- | TRBJ2-7 | - | TRBV6-5 | TGTGCCAGCAGTTACTACGGTTCTTACGAGCAGTACTTC | CASSYYGSYEQYF
- | TRBJ2-7 | - | TRBV10-3 | TGTGCCATCAGTGGGACTACGGACGAGCAGTACTTC | CAISGTTDEQYF
- | TRBJ2-2 | TRBD2 | TRBV6-4 | TGTGCCAGCTCGCGGCGGGAGGGCCCCGGGGAGCTGTTTTTT | CASSRREGPGELFF
once | TRBJ2-1 | - | TRBV4-3 | TGCGCCAGCAGCCAATCCCCGGGGGCGGGCTCCTACAATGAGCAGTTCTTC | CASSQSPGAGSYNEQFF